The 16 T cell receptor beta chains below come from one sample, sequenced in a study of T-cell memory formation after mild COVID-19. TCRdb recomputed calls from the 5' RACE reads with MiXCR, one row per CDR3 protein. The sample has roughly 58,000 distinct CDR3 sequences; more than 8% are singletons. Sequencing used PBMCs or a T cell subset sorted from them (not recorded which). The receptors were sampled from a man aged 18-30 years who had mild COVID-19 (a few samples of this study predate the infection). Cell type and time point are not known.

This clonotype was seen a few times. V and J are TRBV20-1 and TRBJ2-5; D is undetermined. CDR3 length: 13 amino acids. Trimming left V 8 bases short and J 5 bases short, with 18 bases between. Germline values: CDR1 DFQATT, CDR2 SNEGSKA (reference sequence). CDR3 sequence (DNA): TGCAGTCCAAAGAAAGTATCGTGGGAGACCCAGTACTTC. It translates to CSPKKVSWETQYF.

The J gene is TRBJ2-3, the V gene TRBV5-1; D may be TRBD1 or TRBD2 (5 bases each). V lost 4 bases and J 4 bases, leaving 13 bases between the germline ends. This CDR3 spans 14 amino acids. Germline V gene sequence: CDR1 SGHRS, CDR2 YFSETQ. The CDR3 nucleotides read TGCGCCAGCAGCCCCCGGGACCGCGCAGATACGCAGTATTTT. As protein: CASSPRDRADTQYF. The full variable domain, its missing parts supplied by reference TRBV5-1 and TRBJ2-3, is KAGVTQTPRYLIKTRGQQVTLSCSPISGHRSVSWYQQTPGQGLQFLFEYFSETQRNKGNFPGRFSGRQFSNSRSEMNVSTLELGDSALYLCASSPRDRADTQYFGPGTRLTVL.

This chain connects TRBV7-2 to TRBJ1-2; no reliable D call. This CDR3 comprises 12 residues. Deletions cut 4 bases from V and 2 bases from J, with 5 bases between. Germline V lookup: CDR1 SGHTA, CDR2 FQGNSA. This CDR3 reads CASSSLNYGYTF. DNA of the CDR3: TGTGCCAGCAGCTCTTTGAACTATGGCTACACCTTC.

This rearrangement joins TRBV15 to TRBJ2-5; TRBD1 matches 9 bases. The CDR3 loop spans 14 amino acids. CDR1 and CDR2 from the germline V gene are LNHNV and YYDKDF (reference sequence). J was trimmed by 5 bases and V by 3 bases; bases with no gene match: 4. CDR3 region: CATSSTGGWETQYF. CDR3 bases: TGTGCCACCAGCAGTACAGGGGGCTGGGAGACCCAGTACTTC.

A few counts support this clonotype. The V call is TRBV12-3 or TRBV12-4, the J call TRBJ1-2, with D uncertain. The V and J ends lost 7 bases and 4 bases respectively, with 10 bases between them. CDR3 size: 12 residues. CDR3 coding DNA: TGTGCCAGCACCACTTCAGCCTATGGCTACACCTTC. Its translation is CASTTSAYGYTF.

The CDR3 DNA reads as TGTGCCAGCAGTTACTCAAGCTGGGACAGGGGACGGAATTCACCCCTCCACTTT. It specifies CASSYSSWDRGRNSPLHF. This chain uses TRBV6-2 or TRBV6-3 with TRBJ1-6, with TRBD1 matching over 10 bases. V gave up 0 bases and J gave up 7 bases; unmatched junction bases: 9. The CDR3 extends over 18 amino acids. Germline loops: CDR1 MNHEY, CDR2 SVGEGT.

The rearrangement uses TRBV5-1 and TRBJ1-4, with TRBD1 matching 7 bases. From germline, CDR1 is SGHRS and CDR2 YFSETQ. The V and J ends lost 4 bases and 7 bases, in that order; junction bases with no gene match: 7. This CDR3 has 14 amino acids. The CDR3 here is CASSPTGNLEKLFF. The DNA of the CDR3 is TGCGCCAGCAGCCCGACAGGGAATCTTGAAAAACTGTTTTTT.

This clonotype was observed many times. In DNA, the CDR3 is TGTGCCAGCAGCTTCGGACAGGGCTCCTACAATGAGCAGTTCTTC. Amino acids: CASSFGQGSYNEQFF. This chain connects TRBV7-6 to TRBJ2-1, with 8 nucleotides matching TRBD1. With V trimmed by 3 bases and J by 0 bases, 1 base remained unmatched. The CDR3 extends over 15 amino acids. In germline, CDR1 is SGHVS, CDR2 FNYEAQ.

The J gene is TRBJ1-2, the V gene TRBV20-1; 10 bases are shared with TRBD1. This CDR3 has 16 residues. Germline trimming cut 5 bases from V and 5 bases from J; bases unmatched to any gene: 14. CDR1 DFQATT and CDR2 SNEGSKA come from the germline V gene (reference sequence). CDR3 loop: CSASTRPGQGEYGYTF. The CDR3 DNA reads TGCAGTGCTTCCACCAGACCCGGACAGGGGGAGTATGGCTACACCTTC.

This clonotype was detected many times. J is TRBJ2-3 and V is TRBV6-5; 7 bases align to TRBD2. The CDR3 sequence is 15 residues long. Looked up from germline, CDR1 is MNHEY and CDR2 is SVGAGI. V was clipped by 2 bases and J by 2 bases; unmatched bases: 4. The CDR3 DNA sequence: TGTGCCAGCAGTTACGGGGGGGTACTCACAGATACGCAGTATTTT. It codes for CASSYGGVLTDTQYF.

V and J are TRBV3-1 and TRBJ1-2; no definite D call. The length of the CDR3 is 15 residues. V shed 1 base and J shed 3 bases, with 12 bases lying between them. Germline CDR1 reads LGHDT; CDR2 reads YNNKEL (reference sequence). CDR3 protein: CASSQGDGDHYGYTF. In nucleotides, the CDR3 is TGTGCCAGCAGCCAAGGAGATGGAGATCACTATGGCTACACCTTC.

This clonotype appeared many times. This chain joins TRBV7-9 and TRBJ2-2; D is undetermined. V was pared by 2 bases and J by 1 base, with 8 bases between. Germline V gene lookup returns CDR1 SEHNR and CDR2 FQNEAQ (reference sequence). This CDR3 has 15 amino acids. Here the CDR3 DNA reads TGTGCCAGCAGCTTAAAACGCCGGAACACCGGGGAGCTGTTTTTT. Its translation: CASSLKRRNTGELFF.

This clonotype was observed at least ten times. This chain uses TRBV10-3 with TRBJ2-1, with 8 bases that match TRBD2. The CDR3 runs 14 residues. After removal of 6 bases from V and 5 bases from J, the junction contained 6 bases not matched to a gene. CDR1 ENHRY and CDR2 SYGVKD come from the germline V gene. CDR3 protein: CAIRGTRGDNEQFF. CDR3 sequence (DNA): TGTGCCATCAGAGGGACTAGGGGAGACAATGAGCAGTTCTTC.

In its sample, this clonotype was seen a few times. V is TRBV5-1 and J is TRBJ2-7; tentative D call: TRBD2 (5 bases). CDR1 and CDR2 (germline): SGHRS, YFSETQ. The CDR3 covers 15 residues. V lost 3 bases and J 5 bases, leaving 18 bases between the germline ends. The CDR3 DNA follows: TGCGCCAGCAGCTATGGACGGGGTGAGAGAGACGAGCAGTACTTC. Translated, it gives CASSYGRGERDEQYF.

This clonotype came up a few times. The CDR3 here is CASSLRQGARGGELFF. The CDR3, as DNA: TGTGCCAGCAGCCTGAGACAGGGCGCGCGTGGCGGGGAGCTGTTTTTT. V and J are TRBV7-3 and TRBJ2-2; 7 positions agree with TRBD1. The CDR3 loop spans 16 amino acids. Germline V gives CDR1 SGHTA, CDR2 FQGTGA. Losses at the gene ends were 5 bases for V and 7 bases for J; bases not matched to a gene: 13. Using reference TRBV7-3 and TRBJ2-2 for the parts outside the CDR3, the full variable domain is GAGVSQTPSNKVTEKGKYVELRCDPISGHTALYWYRQSLGQGPEFLIYFQGTGAADDSGLPNDRFFAVRPEGSVSTLKIQRTERGDSAVYLCASSLRQGARGGELFFGEGSRLTVL.

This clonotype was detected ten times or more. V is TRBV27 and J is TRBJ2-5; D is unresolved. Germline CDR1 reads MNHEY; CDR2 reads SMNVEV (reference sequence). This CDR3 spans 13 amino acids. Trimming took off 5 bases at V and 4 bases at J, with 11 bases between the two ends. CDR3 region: CASSVRGRETQYF. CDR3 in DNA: TGTGCCAGCAGTGTTAGAGGTCGAGAGACCCAGTACTTC.